Each of the 10 T cell receptor beta chains below was sequenced from the same sample in a study of T cells expressing NK-cell markers. TCRdb re-called the 5' RACE reads; one entry per CDR3 protein, DNA not given. With 400,000 or so distinct CDR3 sequences in the sample, the ten largest clones hold approximately 12%. The sample taken for sequencing was blood T cells: a sorted CD56 or NKG2C T cell subset, CD4+ or CD8+ T cells, or bulk PBMC T cells (not recorded which). These receptors were taken from a woman between 45 and 60 years old in good health.

The CDR3 reads CATSEAGGPTDTQYF. The V and J genes are TRBV24-1 and TRBJ2-3; TCRdb gives TRBD2 as the D gene, but with no DNA this cannot be confirmed. The CDR3 consists of 15 residues. The germline V gene encodes CDR1 KGHDR and CDR2 SFDVKD.

This chain uses TRBV20-1 with TRBJ1-5; there is no DNA to check the TCRdb D call of TRBD1. The CDR3 is 12 amino acids. The germline V gene has CDR1 DFQATT and CDR2 SNEGSKA (reference sequence). CDR3 sequence reads: CSAGGGNQPQHF.

The V gene is TRBV5-1, the J gene TRBJ2-2; TCRdb's assignment of TRBD1 cannot be checked, as there is no DNA. The germline CDR1 and CDR2 sequences are SGHRS and YFSETQ. CDR3 length equals 15 residues. The CDR3 protein is CATSPLLDNTGELFF. Full variable domain (outside the CDR3, taken from reference TRBV5-1 and TRBJ2-2): KAGVTQTPRYLIKTRGQQVTLSCSPISGHRSVSWYQQTPGQGLQFLFEYFSETQRNKGNFPGRFSGRQFSNSRSEMNVSTLELGDSALYLCATSPLLDNTGELFFGEGSRLTVL.

The chain is built from TRBV12-3 or TRBV12-4 and TRBJ2-7; TCRdb outputs TRBD2, but without DNA this stays unchecked. This CDR3 spans 15 amino acids. The CDR3 is CASSFSTSGSYEQYF.

The chain has TRBV6-2 or TRBV6-3 and TRBJ2-1; TCRdb's assignment of TRBD2 cannot be checked, as there is no DNA. The germline V gene has CDR1 MNHEY and CDR2 SVGEGT. This CDR3 region has 16 residues. CDR3: CASSYSAGFSYNEQFF.

The chain is built from TRBV11-3 and TRBJ2-1; TCRdb's assignment of TRBD2 cannot be checked, as there is no DNA. The germline V gene encodes CDR1 SGHNT and CDR2 YENEEA. This CDR3 spans 15 amino acids. CDR3 loop: CASTRLAGGGNEQFF.

This chain connects TRBV4-1 to TRBJ1-5. This CDR3 has 14 amino acids. Germline V gene sequence: CDR1 MGHRA, CDR2 YSYEKL. Here the CDR3 reads CASSPSEGNQPQHF.

This chain connects TRBV10-3 to TRBJ2-3; TCRdb's D call of TRBD2 is untestable without DNA. This CDR3 is built from 17 residues. Germline CDR1 is ENHRY and CDR2 is SYGVKD. This CDR3 is CAISEPGGRGYTDTQYF.

The chain combines TRBV5-1 with TRBJ2-7; TCRdb returns TRBD2, unconfirmable since there is no DNA. CDR1 and CDR2 (germline): SGHRS, YFSETQ. The CDR3 consists of 14 residues. CDR3 residues: CASSSGTIPYEQYF.

The chain joins TRBV4-1 to TRBJ2-1. Germline lookup yields CDR1 MGHRA and CDR2 YSYEKL. The CDR3 consists of 15 residues. CDR3 amino acids: CASGSSGSATNEQFF.